The 6 T cell receptor beta chains in this list originate from one sample, sequenced in a study of regulatory T cells in long-lasting Graves disease. Construction of TCR beta libraries relied on iRepertoire HTBI primers and on Arm-PCR targeting CDR3 regions. TCRdb reprocessed the multiplex PCR reads with MiXCR, giving one entry per CDR3 protein. The sample has roughly 700,000 distinct CDR3 sequences, about 32% seen once. Documented time point: persistent/refractory GD, antithyroid drugs over 5 years with positive TRAb. There was RNA extracted from PBMCs, and the TCR library was made from it. Sequenced here: peripheral blood mononuclear cells (PBMCs), sampled when the disease was refractory, from a patient treated with antithyroid drugs. The receptor set was obtained from a female donor with Graves disease.

The sample holds a few counts of this clonotype. The gene calls are TRBV11-2 and TRBJ1-2, with D uncertain. The V gene lost 7 bases and the J gene lost 5 bases, with 14 bases spanning the gap. Germline-derived CDR1 and CDR2 are SGHAT and FQNNGV. The CDR3 is made up of 13 amino acids. The CDR3 nucleotides read TGTGCCAGCACCATTAGTCGTGGGTATGGCTACACCTTC. The encoded protein is CASTISRGYGYTF.

Many counts were recorded for this clonotype. The genes are TRBV4-2 and TRBJ2-5; D gene uncertain. CDR1 and CDR2 (germline): LGHNA, YNFKEQ. The CDR3 runs 12 residues. V lost 0 bases to trimming and J lost 5 bases, with 4 bases between them. The CDR3, as DNA: TGTGCCAGCAGCCAAGAACGGGAGACCCAGTACTTC. This gives the protein CASSQERETQYF.

This clonotype was picked up a small number of times. The rearrangement uses TRBV7-9 and TRBJ2-7; 7 bases agree with TRBD1. In germline, CDR1 is SEHNR, CDR2 FQNEAQ (reference sequence). The CDR3 length is 14 residues. V lost 8 bases, J lost 0 bases, and 7 bases stayed unmatched. The DNA of the CDR3 is TGTGCCAGCGGCCGGGACAGTAGCTCCTACGAGCAGTACTTC. It codes for CASGRDSSSYEQYF.

This clonotype was detected many times. The chain employs TRBV10-1 and TRBJ2-2; no reliable D call. V dropped 4 bases and J dropped 6 bases, with 9 bases sitting between them. This CDR3 is 13 amino acids long. Germline CDR1 and CDR2: WNHNN and SYGVQD (reference sequence). The CDR3 spells CASSVEFSGELFF. CDR3 nucleotide sequence: TGCGCCAGCAGTGTCGAGTTTTCCGGGGAGCTGTTTTTT.

This clonotype was recorded many times. The chain recombines TRBV12-3 or TRBV12-4 with TRBJ1-1, with D possibly being TRBD1 (6 bases). This CDR3 spans 15 amino acids. Trimming stripped 5 bases from V and 0 bases from J, with 13 bases between. CDR3 DNA sequence: TGTGCCAGCAGTCTCCAGGGGCGAATGAACACTGAAGCTTTCTTT. Protein product: CASSLQGRMNTEAFF.

This clonotype was seen a few times. The rearrangement joins TRBV27 to TRBJ1-2; possible D gene TRBD1, 5 bases. Germline loops: CDR1 MNHEY, CDR2 SMNVEV (reference sequence). The CDR3 has 13 amino acids. V lost 4 bases to trimming and J lost 4 bases, with 10 bases between them. CDR3 protein: CASSSRDLYGYTF. For the CDR3, the DNA is TGTGCCAGCAGTTCCCGGGACCTCTATGGCTACACCTTC.